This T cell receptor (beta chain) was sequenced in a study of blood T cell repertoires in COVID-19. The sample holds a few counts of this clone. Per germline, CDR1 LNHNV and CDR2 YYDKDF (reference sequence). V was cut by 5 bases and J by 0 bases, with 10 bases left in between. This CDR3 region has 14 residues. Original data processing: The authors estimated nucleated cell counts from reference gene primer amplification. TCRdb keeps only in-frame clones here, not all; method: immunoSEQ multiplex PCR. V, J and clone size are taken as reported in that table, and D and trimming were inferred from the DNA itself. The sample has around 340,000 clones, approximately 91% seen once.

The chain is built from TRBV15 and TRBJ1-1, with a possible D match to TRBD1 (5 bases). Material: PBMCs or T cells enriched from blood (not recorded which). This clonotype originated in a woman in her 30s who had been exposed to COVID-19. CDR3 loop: CATSPSGMNTEAFF. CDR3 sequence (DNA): TGTGCCACCAGCCCCTCAGGGATGAACACTGAAGCTTTCTTT.